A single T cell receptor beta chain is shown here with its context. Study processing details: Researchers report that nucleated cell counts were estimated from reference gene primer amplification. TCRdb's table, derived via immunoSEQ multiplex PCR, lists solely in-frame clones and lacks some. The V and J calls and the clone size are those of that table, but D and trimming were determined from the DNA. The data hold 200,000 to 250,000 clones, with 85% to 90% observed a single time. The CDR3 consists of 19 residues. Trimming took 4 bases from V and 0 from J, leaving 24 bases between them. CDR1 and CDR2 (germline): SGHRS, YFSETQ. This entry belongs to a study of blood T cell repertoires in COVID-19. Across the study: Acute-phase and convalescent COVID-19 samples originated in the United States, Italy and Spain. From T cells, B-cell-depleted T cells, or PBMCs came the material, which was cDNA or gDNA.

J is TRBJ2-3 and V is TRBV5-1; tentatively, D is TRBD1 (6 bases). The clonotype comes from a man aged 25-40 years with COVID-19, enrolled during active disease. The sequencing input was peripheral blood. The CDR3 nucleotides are TGCGCCAGCAGCCTGAGGGGGTACGTGGGGACGCTTAGCACAGATACGCAGTATTTT. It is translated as CASSLRGYVGTLSTDTQYF.